These 2 T cell receptor beta chains were sequenced from one sample in a study of T cell changes during pregnancy in multiple sclerosis. The method was immunoSEQ multiplex PCR; TCRdb's version includes in-frame clones alone and lacks a portion of them. Of roughly 79,000 clones in the sample, around 90% were seen once. This material consisted of CD4+ T cells from peripheral blood mononuclear cells, taken before pregnancy. These receptors came from a female donor with multiple sclerosis, enrolled in a pregnancy study.

The chain is built from TRBV4-1 and TRBJ2-5; 8 bases match TRBD1. The CDR3 covers 14 residues. Germline V CDR1 and CDR2: MGHRA, YSYEKL. V gave up 2 bases and J gave up 5 bases; unmatched junction bases: 4. The CDR3 is CASSQRDRGETQYF. DNA for the CDR3: TGCGCCAGCAGCCAACGTGACAGGGGTGAGACCCAGTACTTC.

The chain has TRBV2 and TRBJ2-7, with 9 bases fitting TRBD2. The germline V gene has CDR1 SNHLY and CDR2 FYNNEI. Losses at the gene ends were 4 bases for V and 7 bases for J; bases not matched to a gene: 8. CDR3 length: 14 amino acids. This CDR3 reads CASSVDSGRGEQYF. The DNA of the CDR3 is TGTGCCAGCAGTGTTGATAGCGGGAGAGGTGAGCAGTACTTC.